This T cell receptor (beta chain) appears in the sequencing data of a study of vaccination effects on CD4 cells after COVID-19. V was clipped by 2 bases and J by 6 bases, with 11 bases between them. Germline V gives CDR1 SGHTA, CDR2 FQGNSA. The CDR3 covers 14 residues. Following an approximately ten-day culture, CD4+ T cells were purified. It was two doses of either the BNT162b2 or mRNA-1273 vaccine that participants received. Points on this clone: Its specificity is unknown.

Repertoires were generated with immunoSEQ multiplex PCR, while TCRdb's copy carries only in-frame clones and drops some. The table lists 66,000 or so clones, more than 60% of them singletons. This specimen was CD4+ T cells from PBMCs cultured without peptide, taken after COVID-19 vaccination. The chain recombines TRBV7-2 with TRBJ2-1; no definite D call. The clonotype comes from a human donor who received a COVID-19 vaccine. CDR3 in amino acids: CASSLTAAVNEQFF. CDR3 nucleotide sequence: TGTGCCAGCAGCTTAACCGCGGCGGTCAATGAGCAGTTCTTC.